The 13 T cell receptor beta chains given below trace back to one sample, sequenced in a study of blood T cell repertoires in COVID-19. TCRdb keeps only in-frame clones here, not all; method: immunoSEQ multiplex PCR. Among over 120,000 clones listed, nearly 90% were seen once. Source material: peripheral blood. The receptors come from a man in his 70s with acute or convalescent COVID-19.

V gene TRBV11-2 combines with J gene TRBJ2-4; TRBD1 is a possible D gene (6 bases). Germline lookup yields CDR1 SGHAT and CDR2 FQNNGV. Trimming removed 6 bases from V and 5 bases from J, with 14 bases in between. The CDR3 is 14 residues long. The CDR3 loop reads CASRQGGTENIQYF. The CDR3 nucleotides read TGTGCCAGCAGGCAAGGGGGTACCGAAAACATTCAGTACTTC.

The chain employs TRBV7-9 and TRBJ1-6, with a tentative D call TRBD1 (6 bases). In germline, CDR1 is SEHNR, CDR2 FQNEAQ (reference sequence). The CDR3 spans 13 residues. Trimming left V 10 bases short and J 9 bases short, with 16 bases between. CDR3 sequence reads: CATKKTGSSPLHF. The CDR3, as DNA: TGTGCCACAAAGAAGACAGGTAGTTCACCCCTCCACTTT.

The count of this clone is one. This rearrangement joins TRBV7-9 to TRBJ1-1, with 8 bases identical to TRBD1. CDR1 is SEHNR and CDR2 is FQNEAQ in the germline V gene (reference sequence). This CDR3 spans 16 amino acids. V dropped 5 bases and J dropped 4; count of bases not matched to a gene: 12. The DNA of the CDR3 is TGTGCCAGCAGCCACCCGGGCAGGGGGCCGCGCACTGAAGCTTTCTTT. As protein: CASSHPGRGPRTEAFF.

The chain recombines TRBV7-9 with TRBJ1-6, with unresolved D. CDR1 SEHNR and CDR2 FQNEAQ come from the germline V gene (reference sequence). The CDR3 consists of 14 residues. With 6 bases removed from V and 10 bases from J, the gap between germline ends came to 16 bases. The CDR3 is CASSFDPSNSPLHF. The DNA for the CDR3 is TGTGCCAGCAGTTTCGACCCTAGTAACTCACCCCTCCACTTT.

CDR3 sequence: CASSFRGTDTQYF. Written as DNA, the CDR3 is TGTGCCAGCAGTTTTCGGGGAACAGATACGCAGTATTTT. The chain employs TRBV12-3 or TRBV12-4 and TRBJ2-3; D is perhaps TRBD2 (5 bases). This CDR3 region has 13 residues. V was shortened by 3 bases and J by 3 bases, with 7 bases between the two germline ends.

This chain links TRBV2 with TRBJ2-7; D is unresolved. Germline CDR1 and CDR2: SNHLY and FYNNEI. This CDR3 comprises 13 residues. Trimming took 4 bases from V and 5 from J, leaving 12 bases between them. CDR3 nucleotide sequence: TGTGCCAGCAGTGTCGTTAAGTCGGACGAGCAGTACTTC. Translating gives CASSVVKSDEQYF.

J is TRBJ1-2 and V is TRBV7-9; TRBD1 agrees at 12 bases. The V segment lost 1 base and the J segment 8 bases; nucleotides outside the gene matches: 8. CDR3 size: 16 residues. In germline, CDR1 is SEHNR, CDR2 FQNEAQ (reference sequence). Here the CDR3 DNA reads TGTGCCAGCAGCTTAGGAGGGGACAGGGGGCTCGAGGGCTACACCTTC. This translates into CASSLGGDRGLEGYTF.

The genes are TRBV6-1 and TRBJ2-5; D is possibly TRBD1 (5 bases). The CDR3 length is 13 residues. The germline V and J ends were trimmed by 3 bases and 5 bases, with 10 bases remaining between them. CDR1 MNHNS and CDR2 SASEGT come from the germline V gene. CDR3 in DNA: TGTGCCAGCAGTGACAGGGCTGGCGAGACCCAGTACTTC. Translated, it gives CASSDRAGETQYF.

The rearrangement uses TRBV6-5 and TRBJ2-7, with 8 bases aligning to TRBD2. The V segment lost 4 bases and the J segment 3 bases; nucleotides outside the gene matches: 5. The CDR3 runs to 14 residues. The germline CDR1 and CDR2 sequences are MNHEY and SVGAGI. CDR3 sequence reads: CASSSGRALYEQYF. The DNA of the CDR3 is TGTGCCAGCAGTTCCGGGAGGGCCCTCTACGAGCAGTACTTC.

V usage is TRBV3-1 (or the pseudogene TRBV3-2) and J usage is TRBJ2-3; the match to TRBD1 covers 9 bases. V trimming: 5 bases; J trimming: 14 bases; junction bases outside the gene matches: 5. CDR1 is LGHDT, CDR2 YNNKEL, per germline (reference sequence). The CDR3 runs 11 residues. CDR3 protein: CASSETGGVYF. The CDR3 region has the DNA TGTGCCAGCAGCGAGACAGGGGGTGTGTATTTT.

The chain carries TRBV19 and TRBJ1-1; D is unclear. Germline values: CDR1 LNHDA, CDR2 SQIVND (reference sequence). V was pared by 2 bases and J by 3 bases, with 7 bases between. This CDR3 contains 13 residues. The CDR3 is CASSINTDTEAFF. As DNA, the CDR3 is TGTGCCAGTAGTATAAACACCGACACTGAAGCTTTCTTT.

The chain carries TRBV28 and TRBJ2-7; 7 bases agree with TRBD1. The CDR3 is 15 amino acids. With V trimmed by 5 bases and J by 4 bases, 11 bases remained unmatched. The germline CDR1 and CDR2 sequences are MDHEN and SYDVKM. The chain's CDR3 is CASSGPETGMYEQYF. DNA of the CDR3: TGTGCCAGCAGTGGCCCTGAGACAGGGATGTACGAGCAGTACTTC.

The count of this clone is one. The chain recombines TRBV11-2 with TRBJ2-7, with 10 positions matching TRBD1. Germline assignment: CDR1 SGHAT and CDR2 FQNNGV. V lost 1 base to trimming and J lost 6 bases; unmatched junction nucleotides: 6. This CDR3 is built from 15 residues. CDR3 sequence reads: CASSLVGQGIVEQYF. The CDR3, as DNA: TGTGCCAGCAGCTTAGTGGGACAGGGGATCGTCGAGCAGTACTTC.